This TCR beta chain was recovered during a study of cytomegalovirus exposure and HLA in healthy donors (dated by TCRdb to 2017 to 2019). Looking at the study overall: In an earlier analysis of approximately 640 of the donors, approximately 300 Gb of sequence data and approximately 120 million unique TCR beta sequences from some 170 million T cells were reported. Approximately 330 gigabases of sequencing data and approximately 92 million unique TCR sequences made up an early release that covered several hundred HLA-typed donors. The genetic ancestry cluster associated with self-reported Caucasian donors included roughly 84% of the 398 genotyped donors. The aim of the study was to test whether cataloging public T cell receptors could identify signatures of past pathogen exposure. The study used immunosequencing to profile the T cell repertoires of about 670 subjects and linked those repertoires to cytomegalovirus serostatus. Besides the first cohort of roughly 660 subjects, a separate validation cohort made up of 120 or so different subjects was used. The study combined high-throughput TCR immunosequencing, statistical association of individual TCRs with disease status, and machine learning to predict cytomegalovirus infection status. To study patterns of TCR occurrence, a later analysis re-analyzed previously published TCR beta repertoires from 700 or so donors and added high-resolution HLA genotyping. The later analysis used no new phenotypic data to find candidate immune exposures, relying instead on TCR beta sequences and their occurrence across donors. To decide whether each TCR beta V gene segment behaved as functional or pseudogenic, an earlier analysis of some 570 of the donors relied on high-throughput TCR beta sequencing. Donor age, sex, ethnicity and CMV serostatus were compiled together with the repertoire data. In a later genetic analysis, genome-wide SNP genotypes for about three fifths of the 666 donors were used, and that subset was treated as a discovery cohort. Every discovery cohort repertoire had been produced on one sequencing platform. Both class I and class II loci were covered by HLA typing, at four-digit resolution. Typing coverage differed by locus: A, B, C, DRB1 and DQB1 were typed in about 620-630 donors, DQA1 in around 500, DPA1 in some 570, and DPB1 in approximately 450. Because of strong linkage in the cohort, a few DR-DQ haplotypes were treated as single units for association and clustering. On average, 235,054 unique TCR beta nucleotide sequences were sequenced per donor among roughly 430 genotyped donors of the cohort, with about 19% of those sequences being non-productive. Broad study findings and their caveats: Because counts were too low, about 15 rarely observed V segments, including chromosome 9 orphons, were left out of the earlier analysis of approximately 500 of the donors. Several of the top co-occurrence clusters appeared to be linked to parvovirus B19, influenza, CMV and Epstein-Barr virus, according to a later analysis. In a later analysis, HLA-associated TCR beta chains were found to be more clonally expanded and to have lower generation probabilities than equally common non-associated chains. Linkage disequilibrium might explain the correlated functional status among segregating V segments, but an unknown experimental factor could not be ruled out. Presence/absence analyses assumed roughly uniform sequencing depth across donors, an assumption that may not hold. In vitro tests confirmed that a few of the cytomegalovirus-associated TCR beta chains recognize cytomegalovirus antigens. A total of some 180 TCR beta chains were listed by the study as associated with cytomegalovirus. CMV serostatus was the only immune exposure information available for the cohort. Most TCR sequences were seen in very few donors, while some public TCRs were found in many individuals. Assigning TCR associations to individual alleles was difficult when HLA alleles, especially DR and DQ, strongly co-occurred. In a later genetic analysis, a missense DCLRE1C variant was associated with V-gene and J-gene trimming of TCR beta chains, and the association was replicated in an independent cohort. Compared with the approximately 710-donor mean, donors in an Asian-associated ancestry cluster had fewer N-insertions in productive TCRs, according to a later genetic analysis. According to the authors, the approach could potentially be generalized to other disease states and immunological phenotypes. This cohort had only TCR beta chains sequenced, and the lack of alpha or paired-chain data limited which features could be detected. A group of highly shared sequence variants was considered likely to be a technical artifact of the sequencing pipeline. Some IMGT-functional V segments, including TRBV6-2 and TRBV6-3, could not be distinguished by the 87-base-pair reads and were therefore excluded. In both the original and validation cohorts, the classifier was reported to diagnose cytomegalovirus status with high specificity and sensitivity. In a later analysis, most CMV-associated TCR beta chains were found to appear HLA-restricted, with HLA associations seemingly driven largely by CMV exposure. In an earlier analysis of about 600 of the donors, most TCR beta V segments appeared in productive rearrangements about 87% or about 30% of the time, broadly matching IMGT annotations. A later analysis found that TCR association rates varied across HLA loci, with DRB1 alleles showing the most associated TCRs and HLA-C alleles the fewest. A later analysis associated about 17,000 TCR beta sequences with specific HLA alleles at a false discovery rate of 0.05. A further reported finding was that TCR beta sequences accurately predicted the HLA-A and HLA-B alleles for most subjects in the first cohort. HLA typing was unavailable for some donors at each locus, so association tests used only the typed subset.

Notes on this clone: Its recognized antigen is unknown. It has no much larger one-base neighbor in the sample; base qualities were not kept.

At the junction V is shortened by 4 bases and J by 0 bases, with 4 bases in between. CDR1 and CDR2, looked up from the germline V gene, are LGHNA and YSLEER. Spanning cysteine to phenylalanine, the CDR3 consists of 14 amino acids. Only the CDR3 region is kept as DNA, spanning 42 bases read in frame from base 1. The cohort was made up of 500 to 800 healthy bone marrow donors. At the time of sampling, every cohort member was nominally healthy, though immune exposures that went unrecorded were likely present. Of the roughly 670 cohort members, about 290 had a positive CMV serostatus and about 350 had a negative one, while no CMV serostatus was recorded for the donor. A peripheral blood sample was collected from each donor, and TCR beta sequencing was performed on peripheral blood mononuclear cells. The Qiagen DNeasy Blood Extraction Kit was used to extract genomic DNA from the blood cell samples. The library relied on the immunoSEQ multiplex PCR assay. A mixture of 60 forward primers for TCR Vbeta segments and 13 reverse primers for TCR Jbeta segments was used in the multiplex PCR. A multiplex PCR assay on genomic DNA amplified the CDR3 region of rearranged TCR beta genes. Amplified TCR beta libraries were sequenced as 87-base-pair reads on the Illumina HiSeq System. The study's processing was this. In a later analysis, 80 million or so unique TCR beta chains were counted across the roughly 670 repertoires, and roughly 11 million of these chains were shared by at least two donors. Raw reads were error-corrected and collapsed into unique sequences with a nearest-neighbor algorithm that merged closely related sequences to remove PCR and sequencing errors. CDR3 sequences were aligned to IMGT reference sequences to assign V, D and J gene segments. For a sequence to be retained, at least a six-nucleotide match to both a V gene segment and a J gene segment was required. A rearrangement was called productive if the CDR3 had no stop codons and remained in frame with V and J, and every other rearrangement was called non-productive. Following IMGT convention, CDR3 was defined as the stretch from the second conserved V-encoded cysteine to the conserved J-encoded phenylalanine. The earlier analysis of about 560 of the donors excluded any sequence lacking an unambiguous match to a single V gene segment. In an earlier analysis of some 590 of the donors, V segments were called functional above 56.7% productive rearrangements and were called segregating when the between-donor standard deviation exceeded 5%. To diagnose cytomegalovirus status from the catalog of TCR beta chain sequences, a statistical classification framework was built. A later analysis assigned V and J genes by comparing TCR nucleotide sequences with IMGT/GENE-DB human TR gene sequences. A later analysis assigned CDR3 sequences and most-parsimonious VDJ recombination scenarios with the TCRdist pipeline. In a later analysis, every TCR beta chain was defined by the combination of its CDR3 amino acid sequence and its V-gene family, and reads without a unique V-gene family were dropped. As a way to deal with suspected cross-contamination and a sequencing artifact, a later analysis dropped over 550 nucleotide sequences that were highly shared and had low generation probability. In a later analysis, a clonal expansion index was calculated for each public chain from normalized within-repertoire ranks of inferred template counts. In a later analysis, generation probabilities were computed using a VDJ recombination model fitted to out-of-frame rearrangements, and the results were checked against IGoR. In a later analysis, hypergeometric tests were used to score TCR-TCR, TCR-HLA and TCR-CMV co-occurrence, with a repertoire-size bias correction applied to TCR pairs. A later analysis estimated false discovery rates by permuting HLA or CMV assignments 20 times. In a later analysis, co-occurring TCRs were grouped with DBSCAN, and TCRdist sequence similarity was added when clustering was performed within HLA-allele-positive subsets. For co-occurrence clustering, repertoires with fewer than 30,000 or more than 120,000 public chains were excluded, along with roughly 5 repertoires with anomalous nucleotide sharing. TCRdb stores this immuneACCESS table with in-frame sequences only. Part of the clones is absent; in the studies checked, under half of the shortfall reflects unresolved V genes, and no reason is known for the rest. V, J and clone size reflect that table, while D and trimming were determined from the DNA. The sample table lists about 80,000 clones, around 85% of them with a count of one. The leading ten clones occupy under 15% of the sample.

The sequence joins TRBV4-3 to TRBJ1-6; no D gene can be assigned with confidence. The sequence was collected from a human donor in good health. Sequenced material: PBMCs. The sequenced DNA is TGCGCCAGCAGCCGCAGCTCCTATAATTCACCCCTCCACTTT. Translated, it gives CASSRSSYNSPLHF.